The rows below give T cell receptor beta chains drawn from one sample of a study of tumor and adjacent non-tumor tissue in lung cancer. TCRdb passed the multiplex PCR reads through MiXCR, listing each CDR3 protein once. Counted here are 81,000 or so distinct CDR3 sequences, 80% occurring once; the ten biggest clones make up less than 15%. Sequencing input: lung tumor tissue. Receptor source: a woman in her forties or fifties with non-small cell lung cancer. CDR3s include the opening cysteine and the closing phenylalanine or tryptophan. Fields, in order: J gene, clone size, V gene, D gene, CDR3 protein, CDR3 DNA. A D gene is named only where the DNA matches it firmly. Part of the rows lack a size; the others show once, few, many or a class for expanded clones.

>TRBJ2-1|.|TRBV5-1|.
CASSLEPYNGQFF
TGCGCCAGCAGCTTGGAACCATACAATGGGCAGTTCTTC
>TRBJ1-5|.|TRBV29-1|TRBD1
CSVGARGQNQPQHF
TGTAGCGTTGGAGCGAGGGGGCAAAATCAGCCCCAGCATTTT
>TRBJ2-1|.|TRBV6-2/TRBV6-3|TRBD2
CASSSGLAGVNERFF
TGTGCCAGCAGCTCCGGACTAGCAGGAGTTAATGAGCGGTTCTTC
>TRBJ1-2|.|TRBV28|.
CASTGLGRSDGYAF
TGTGCCAGCACAGGACTGGGGAGGTCCGATGGCTACGCTTTC
>TRBJ2-3|once|TRBV6-1|.
CASSDYQSTYSNQPQYF
TGTGCCAGCAGTGATTACCAGAGTACTTATAGCAATCAGCCCCAGTATTTT
>TRBJ2-1|.|TRBV29-1|TRBD1
CSSNAGKYRGNSEQFF
TGCAGCTCTAATGCCGGGAAGTACAGGGGAAATAGTGAGCAGTTCTTC
>TRBJ1-1|.|TRBV29-1|.
CIVDTSAHEAFF
TGCATCGTTGATACTTCGGCCCATGAAGCTTTCTTT
>TRBJ2-1|.|TRBV6-6|.
CASSYFAGMAVTFYNEEFF
TGTGCTAGCAGTTACTTTGCTGGAATGGCGGTTACCTTCTACAATGAGGAGTTCTTC
>TRBJ1-5|.|TRBV4-1|.
CVSSQDLGYRNQPQHF
TGCGTCAGCAGCCAAGATTTAGGATACCGCAATCAGCCTCAGCATTTT
>TRBJ2-3|many|TRBV10-2|.
CASSERDGGITDTQYF
TGCGCCAGCAGTGAAAGGGACGGCGGGATCACAGATACGCAGTATTTT
>TRBJ2-7|.|TRBV6-5|.
CASSGRTTGVIYEQYF
TGTGCCAGCAGTGGCCGGACTACAGGCGTCATCTACGAGCAGTACTTC
>TRBJ2-1|.|TRBV29-1|TRBD2
CCVEGVGGPGDEHFF
TGCTGCGTTGAAGGGGTGGGAGGGCCAGGCGATGAGCACTTCTTC
>TRBJ1-1|.|TRBV6-2/TRBV6-3|.
CASSYSENNEAFF
TGTGCCAGCAGCTACTCTGAGAACAATGAAGCTTTCTTT
>TRBJ2-2|.|TRBV10-2|.
CTNSEEGGGELFF
TGCACCAACAGTGAGGAGGGTGGCGGGGAGCTGTTTTTT
>TRBJ2-5|.|TRBV4-1|.
CASSHVGQGQETQYF
TGCGCCAGCAGCCACGTGGGGCAGGGCCAAGAGACCCAGTACTTC
>TRBJ1-1|many|TRBV4-2|TRBD1
CASSLNPGQGVPFF
TGTGCCAGCAGCCTCAACCCGGGACAGGGAGTGCCTTTCTTT
>TRBJ2-6|few|TRBV29-1|.
CSVIAASSRANVLTF
TGCAGCGTTATTGCAGCGAGCTCTAGGGCCAACGTCCTGACTTTC
>TRBJ1-5|.|TRBV20-1|TRBD1
CSVNRGIQPQHF
TGCAGTGTTAACAGGGGTATTCAGCCCCAGCATTTT
>TRBJ2-6|.|TRBV4-2|.
CASSLYRGPGANILTF
TGTGCCAGCAGCCTATATCGGGGGCCTGGGGCCAACATCCTGACTTTC
>TRBJ2-1|few|TRBV6-2/TRBV6-3|TRBD2
CANSFSGRLSYNEQFF
TGTGCCAACAGTTTTAGCGGGAGACTCTCCTACAATGAACAGTTCTTC
>TRBJ2-7|few|TRBV9|.
CASSLRGGSVNEQYF
TGTGCCAGCAGCCTACGCGGAGGGAGCGTAAACGAGCAGTACTTC
>TRBJ2-1|.|TRBV29-1|.
CNVLGRNNKQFF
TGCAACGTCCTAGGACGGAACAATAAGCAGTTCTTC
>TRBJ1-1|.|TRBV20-1|.
CSANEHVNTEAFF
TGCAGTGCTAATGAGCATGTGAACACTGAAGCTTTCTTT
>TRBJ2-2|.|TRBV20-1|TRBD1
CSAREAGGTGELLF
TGCAGTGCTAGAGAAGCAGGGGGCACCGGGGAGCTGCTTTTT
>TRBJ2-5|.|TRBV5-4|TRBD1
CASSLSRRGYQDTQYF
TGTGCCAGCAGCTTGAGTCGCAGGGGGTATCAAGATACCCAGTACTTC
>TRBJ2-1|.|TRBV12-3/TRBV12-4|.
CASSSPWTANEQFF
TGTGCTAGCAGTTCCCCTTGGACGGCCAATGAGCAGTTTTTC
>TRBJ2-1|.|TRBV11-2|.
CASSSGRIIEQFF
TGCGCCAGCAGCTCCGGACGAATCATCGAGCAGTTCTTC
>TRBJ2-1|.|TRBV10-3|TRBD2
CVSREGYNKQFF
TGTGTCTCCAGGGAGGGCTACAATAAGCAGTTCTTC
>TRBJ1-2|.|TRBV29-1|.
CGIDKAEDNYGYTF
TGCGGCATTGACAAGGCAGAGGATAACTATGGCTACACCTTC
>TRBJ1-4|.|TRBV20-1|.
CSARDPSGTGEKLFF
TGCAGCGCTAGAGATCCGTCGGGAACGGGGGAAAAACTGTTTTTT
>TRBJ2-1|.|TRBV11-2|TRBD2
CASSFIAGGDNKLYF
TGTGCCAGCAGCTTTATAGCGGGAGGAGACAATAAGCTGTACTTC
>TRBJ2-3|.|TRBV20-1|.
CSVAGGMTMDTQYF
TGCAGTGTGGCAGGCGGCATGACGATGGATACGCAGTATTTT
>TRBJ2-7|.|TRBV6-6|.
CNSRPPGTNNEQYF
TGTAACAGCAGACCCCCAGGGACGAACAACGAGCAGTACTTC
>TRBJ1-5|.|TRBV24-1|.
CAMQRDESQHF
TGTGCCATGCAACGGGATGAGTCCCAGCATTTT
>TRBJ2-5|.|TRBV5-4|TRBD2
CAGRSRLAGGETQYF
TGTGCCGGCAGATCTAGACTAGCGGGAGGCGAGACCCAGTACTTC
>TRBJ2-7|.|TRBV6-6|.
CASRPPGTNSKQYF
TGTGCCAGCAGACCCCCCGGGACGAATAGCAAGCAGTACTTC
>TRBJ1-6|.|TRBV20-1|.
CSANTKGGGSPLYF
TGCAGCGCAAACACCAAGGGGGGGGGGTCACCCCTCTACTTT
>TRBJ2-5|many|TRBV5-1|.
CASSLGPGVWETQYF
TGCGCCAGCAGCTTGGGTCCGGGAGTTTGGGAGACCCAGTACTTC
>TRBJ2-3|.|TRBV30|TRBD2
CAWSVGLGLAGVRFTQYF
TGTGCCTGGAGCGTGGGGCTCGGACTAGCGGGAGTCCGGTTTACGCAGTATTTT
>TRBJ1-1|.|TRBV29-1|.
CNVGMGQKKTEAFF
TGCAACGTTGGAATGGGGCAGAAGAAGACTGAAGCTTTCTTT
>TRBJ2-7|.|TRBV29-1|.
CSVQGRGESYEQYF
TGTAGCGTGCAGGGGAGAGGAGAATCCTACGAGCAGTACTTC
>TRBJ1-5|.|TRBV20-1|.
CNASPQGDQPRHF
TGCAATGCTAGCCCGCAGGGCGATCAGCCCCGGCATTTT
>TRBJ2-7|few|TRBV10-3|.
CAMERTAHYEQYF
TGCGCCATGGAGCGGACCGCTCACTACGAGCAGTACTTC
>TRBJ1-1|once|TRBV28|.
CASVTGPKGPEAIF
TGTGCCAGCGTTACAGGGCCCAAGGGGCCTGAAGCTATCTTT
>TRBJ1-1|.|TRBV10-3|.
CAIRRTGRDTEAFF
TGTGCCATCAGGAGAACAGGGAGAGACACTGAAGCTTTCTTT
>TRBJ2-3|.|TRBV4-1|TRBD1
CASSQPLGTDTQYF
TGCGCCAGCAGCCAACCCCTAGGGACAGATACACAGTATTTT
>TRBJ1-1|.|TRBV29-1|.
CNVSENTEAFF
TGCAACGTTAGTGAGAACACTGAAGCTTTCTTT
>TRBJ2-1|medium-sized|TRBV20-1|.
CSGTLSYNEQFF
TGCAGTGGGACTTTGTCCTACAATGAGCAGTTCTTC
>TRBJ2-1|.|TRBV6-1|.
CASRSLKGSFVDGQFF
TGTGCCAGCAGGAGCCTAAAAGGGTCCTTTGTGGATGGGCAGTTCTTC
>TRBJ2-1|.|TRBV6-5|.
CASSYSPGANMQSF
TGTGCCAGCAGTTATTCCCCCGGGGCCAATATGCAGTCCTTC
>TRBJ2-1|.|TRBV4-1|.
CASSHPWDLLRLHEKFF
TGCGCCAGCAGCCACCCCTGGGACTTATTGCGTTTGCATGAGAAGTTTTTC
>TRBJ2-7|.|TRBV4-3|TRBD2
CASGQGTSGSGEQYF
TGCGCCAGCGGCCAAGGGACTAGCGGGAGTGGCGAACAGTACTTC
>TRBJ2-3|.|TRBV20-1|.
CSVKTGVDTQYF
TGCAGTGTCAAAACGGGAGTAGATACGCAGTATTTT
>TRBJ2-2|once|TRBV6-1|.
CVCRLDQNTGELFF
TGTGTCTGCAGATTAGACCAGAACACCGGGGAGCTGTTTTTT
>TRBJ1-2|.|TRBV6-2/TRBV6-3|.
CASTSHGMDGYTF
TGTGCCAGCACTTCTCATGGTATGGATGGCTACACCTTC
>TRBJ2-7|.|TRBV10-3|.
CGITEGGPYEQYF
TGTGGCATCACTGAGGGCGGACCCTACGAGCAGTACTTC
>TRBJ2-7|.|TRBV6-2/TRBV6-3|.
CASSFHTGLPYEQHF
TGTGCCAGCAGTTTCCACACAGGGTTACCGTACGAGCAGCATTTC
>TRBJ2-7|.|TRBV11-2|TRBD2
CTSSSVGGGDEQCF
TGTACCAGCAGCTCAGTGGGCGGGGGGGACGAACAGTGCTTC
>TRBJ1-2|.|TRBV29-1|.
CSGDSLGYGYTF
TGCAGCGGTGACTCATTGGGCTATGGCTACACCTTC